Below are 11 T cell receptor beta chains sequenced from a single sample in a study of shared clonotypes between healthy human individuals. Method: immunoSEQ multiplex PCR; TCRdb's copy keeps in-frame clones and lacks some. Of over a million clones detected, approximately 98% appear once; the ten largest clones hold roughly 0.4%. The sample comprised naive CD4+ T cells sorted from blood. Documented subset: CD45RA+ positively selected. The receptor set was obtained from a man in his thirties or forties in good health.

For the CDR3, the DNA is TGTGCCGATGCCAGGGGACTCAATGAGCAGTTCTTC. It translates to CADARGLNEQFF. This sequence joins TRBV2 and TRBJ2-1, with D perhaps TRBD1 or TRBD2 (6 bases each). The V gene's germline CDR1 is SNHLY and CDR2 FYNNEI. The CDR3 consists of 12 residues. Trimming shortened V by 11 bases and J by 6 bases, and 14 bases separated the two germline ends.

The chain recombines TRBV27 with TRBJ2-5, with D hard to call. Per germline, CDR1 MNHEY and CDR2 SMNVEV (reference sequence). The germline V and J ends were trimmed by 5 bases and 5 bases, with 15 bases remaining between them. This CDR3 has 14 residues. DNA for the CDR3: TGTGCCAGCAGTGCGAGCCGGATCGGGGAGACCCAGTACTTC. Its translation is CASSASRIGETQYF.

The chain uses TRBV10-2 and TRBJ2-7; 9 bases agree with TRBD2. Unmatched junction bases numbered 3, after V lost 6 bases and J lost 3 bases. The CDR3 has 13 residues. Germline V gene data show CDR1 as WSHSY and CDR2 as SAAADI. The CDR3 DNA sequence: TGCGCCAGCAGGGGACTAGCCAACTACGAGCAGTACTTC. It specifies CASRGLANYEQYF.

In its sample, this clone was seen a few times. The V gene is TRBV18, the J gene TRBJ2-5, with 9 bases fitting TRBD1. Germline V gene lookup returns CDR1 KGHSH and CDR2 LQKENI. With V trimmed by 0 bases and J by 3 bases, 2 bases remained unmatched. The CDR3 covers 15 residues. The chain's CDR3 is CASSPPGTGKETQYF. CDR3 bases: TGTGCCAGCTCACCACCCGGGACAGGGAAAGAGACCCAGTACTTC.

The genes are TRBV6-1 and TRBJ2-1; D is undetermined. CDR3 length equals 13 residues. V was shortened by 4 bases and J by 5 bases, with 9 bases between the two germline ends. Germline V gene data show CDR1 as MNHNS and CDR2 as SASEGT. DNA for the CDR3: TGTGCCAGCAGTGTACATATTAACAATGAGCAGTTCTTC. Translation: CASSVHINNEQFF.

This rearrangement joins TRBV6-4 to TRBJ2-6, with 8 bases matching TRBD2. The CDR3 extends over 15 amino acids. Trimming removed 6 bases from V and 2 bases from J; junction bases left unmatched: 3. Germline V gene data show CDR1 as MRHNA and CDR2 as SNTAGT. CDR3 sequence (DNA): TGTGCCAGCAGAGGAGCGGGAGCTGGGGCCAACGTCCTGACTTTC. This encodes CASRGAGAGANVLTF.

The V gene is TRBV7-9, the J gene TRBJ2-7; 7 bases agree with TRBD2. Germline V gene sequence: CDR1 SEHNR, CDR2 FQNEAQ (reference sequence). There are 15 residues in the CDR3. V was clipped by 5 bases and J by 12 bases; unmatched bases: 19. The CDR3 spells CASSRTAGTNADAYF. Written as DNA, the CDR3 is TGTGCCAGCAGCCGCACGGCCGGGACTAACGCCGACGCGTACTTC.

The rearrangement uses TRBV28 and TRBJ1-1, with D maybe TRBD1 (5 bases). Germline V lookup: CDR1 MDHEN, CDR2 SYDVKM. The CDR3 extends over 14 amino acids. Deletions cut 6 bases from V and 4 bases from J, with 15 bases between. The CDR3 reads CASRRWGSGTEAFF. The DNA of the CDR3 is TGTGCCAGCAGAAGGTGGGGGTCTGGCACTGAAGCTTTCTTT.

This chain connects TRBV6-5 to TRBJ2-3; D remains ambiguous. This CDR3 has 14 amino acids. Trimming pared 2 bases from V and 0 bases from J, leaving 6 bases between. Looked up from germline, CDR1 is MNHEY and CDR2 is SVGAGI. CDR3 region: CASSYAQSTDTQYF. CDR3 DNA sequence: TGTGCCAGCAGTTACGCGCAGAGCACAGATACGCAGTATTTT.

The chain couples TRBV19 to TRBJ2-2; 7 bases agree with TRBD1. V lost 8 bases, J lost 6 bases, and 9 bases stayed unmatched. CDR3 length: 14 amino acids. Germline V lookup: CDR1 LNHDA, CDR2 SQIVND (reference sequence). The CDR3 nucleotides are TGTGCCAGTGATATAGACAGGGTTGCCGGGGAGCTGTTTTTT. Protein sequence: CASDIDRVAGELFF.

The chain has TRBV7-6 and TRBJ2-5, with 7 bases fitting TRBD1. Germline-derived CDR1 and CDR2 are SGHVS and FNYEAQ. CDR3 length: 14 residues. After removal of 2 bases from V and 3 bases from J, the junction contained 3 bases not matched to a gene. The CDR3: CASSLRQGKETQYF. The CDR3 DNA is TGTGCCAGCAGCTTACGACAGGGAAAAGAGACCCAGTACTTC.